The rows below give T cell receptor beta chains drawn from one sample of a study of blood T cell repertoires in COVID-19. Measured with immunoSEQ multiplex PCR; TCRdb has only the in-frame clones, and not every one. The repertoire consists of under 350,000 clones, with approximately 87% occurring once and the leading ten covering 3.5% to 5.5%. The sequenced sample was peripheral blood. The receptor set was obtained from a man aged 55-75 years who had recovered from COVID-19. Both conserved end residues are part of each CDR3.

len,j_gene,v_gene,CDR3aa
16,TRBJ2-3,TRBV10-3,CAISQGTSGTTDTQYF
14,TRBJ1-1,TRBV29-1,CSATGQTMNTEAFF
16,TRBJ1-3,TRBV5-4,CASSLGGGGFGNTIYF
19,TRBJ2-3,TRBV4-1,CASSLSGGAGGPNTDTQYF
15,TRBJ2-3,TRBV19,CASRKRGWGTDTQYF
15,TRBJ2-3,TRBV28,CASSFGQGGTDTQYF
15,TRBJ2-7,TRBV2,CASTLGGSVAYEQYF
15,TRBJ1-6,TRBV11-1,CASSPRGRNNSPLHF
16,TRBJ2-3,TRBV28,CASSFSLAGVTDTQYF
14,TRBJ2-5,TRBV2,CASSGGGPGETQYF
13,TRBJ1-2,TRBV12-3/TRBV12-4,CASSPNFNYGYTF
17,TRBJ2-1,TRBV4-1,CASSQDIPESSYNEQFF
14,TRBJ1-5,TRBV9,CASSPGQENQPQHF
13,TRBJ1-2,TRBV11-2,CASSAGGLSRGTF
16,TRBJ2-1,TRBV4-2,CASSQEVASGDNEQFF
14,TRBJ2-4,TRBV15,CATSRAGAKNIQYF
14,TRBJ1-6,TRBV30,CAWSVNTMNSPLHF
15,TRBJ2-7,TRBV18,CASSPWEGVAPTSYF
16,TRBJ2-1,TRBV6-6,CASGRRPGSSYNEQFF
13,TRBJ1-1,TRBV27,CASSLNTNTEAFF
16,TRBJ2-6,TRBV3-1/TRBV3-2,CASSQDIVSGANVLTF
16,TRBJ2-1,TRBV28,CASSATGVGGYNEQFF
15,TRBJ1-1,TRBV6-5,CASNPLGAVGTEAFF
14,TRBJ2-1,TRBV19,CASSLGQGVNEQFF
14,TRBJ2-7,TRBV6-2/TRBV6-3,CASSTGTRRYEQYF
14,TRBJ2-7,TRBV7-7,CASSLAQGTSEQYF
14,TRBJ1-2,TRBV5-1,CASSPGWANYGYTF
17,TRBJ1-3,TRBV7-9,CASSSNRRPNSGNTIYF
11,TRBJ1-2,TRBV19,CASSEGMGYTF
15,TRBJ1-6,TRBV5-1,CASSLASQGNSPLHF
16,TRBJ2-1,TRBV3-1/TRBV3-2,CASSRGTSGSKDEQFF
14,TRBJ2-7,TRBV5-1,CASSLGDGGGEQYF
17,TRBJ2-6,TRBV3-1/TRBV3-2,CASSHGFTASGANVLTF
14,TRBJ1-1,TRBV29-1,CSVLKGQGTAEAFF
13,TRBJ1-2,TRBV12-3/TRBV12-4,CASSRDSNYGYTF
14,TRBJ1-4,TRBV18,CASSPGQGDEKLFF
12,TRBJ2-7,TRBV10-1,CATGLAGGEQYF
19,TRBJ2-3,TRBV9,CASSDPGASGGASADTQYF
14,TRBJ2-5,TRBV6-6,CASSLVRVQETQYF
11,TRBJ1-1,TRBV30,CAWKGGTEAFF
15,TRBJ2-7,TRBV6-6,CASNQPGQSSYEQYF
15,TRBJ2-1,TRBV3-1/TRBV3-2,CASSHVSTGYNEQFF
14,TRBJ2-2,TRBV15,CATSGGQHTGELFF
17,TRBJ2-2,TRBV11-2,CASSLVLKRTNTGELFF
18,TRBJ2-2,TRBV5-4,CASSPRTAFQGNTGELFF